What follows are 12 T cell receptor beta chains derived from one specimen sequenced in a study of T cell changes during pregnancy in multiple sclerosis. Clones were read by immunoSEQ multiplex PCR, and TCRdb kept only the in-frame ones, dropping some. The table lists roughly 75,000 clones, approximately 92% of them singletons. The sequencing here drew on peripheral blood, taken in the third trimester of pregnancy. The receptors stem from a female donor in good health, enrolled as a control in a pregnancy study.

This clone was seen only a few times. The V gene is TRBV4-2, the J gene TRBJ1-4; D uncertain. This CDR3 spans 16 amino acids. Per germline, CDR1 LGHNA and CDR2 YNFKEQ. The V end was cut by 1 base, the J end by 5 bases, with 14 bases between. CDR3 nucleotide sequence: TGTGCCAGCAGCCAAGTTCCACAGTCCTACAATGAAAAACTGTTTTTT. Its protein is CASSQVPQSYNEKLFF.

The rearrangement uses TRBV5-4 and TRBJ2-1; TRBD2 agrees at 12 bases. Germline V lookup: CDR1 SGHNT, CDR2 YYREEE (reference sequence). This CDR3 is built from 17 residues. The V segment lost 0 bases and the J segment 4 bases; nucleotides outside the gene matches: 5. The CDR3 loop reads CASSLAMTSGGYNEQFF. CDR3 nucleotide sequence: TGTGCCAGCAGCTTGGCTATGACTAGCGGGGGATACAATGAGCAGTTCTTC.

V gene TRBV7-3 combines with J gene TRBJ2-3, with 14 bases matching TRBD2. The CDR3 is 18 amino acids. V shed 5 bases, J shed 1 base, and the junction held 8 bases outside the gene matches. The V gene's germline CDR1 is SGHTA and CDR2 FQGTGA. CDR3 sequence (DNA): TGTGCCAGCAGCCACGGGACTAGCGGGAGTTGGGGCACAGATACGCAGTATTTT. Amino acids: CASSHGTSGSWGTDTQYF.

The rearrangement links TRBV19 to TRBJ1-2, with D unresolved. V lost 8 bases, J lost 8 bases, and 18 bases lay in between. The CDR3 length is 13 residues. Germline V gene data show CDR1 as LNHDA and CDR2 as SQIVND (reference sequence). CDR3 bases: TGTGCCAGTTCCCCCCTCGGGAGCTACGGCTACACCTTC. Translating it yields CASSPLGSYGYTF.

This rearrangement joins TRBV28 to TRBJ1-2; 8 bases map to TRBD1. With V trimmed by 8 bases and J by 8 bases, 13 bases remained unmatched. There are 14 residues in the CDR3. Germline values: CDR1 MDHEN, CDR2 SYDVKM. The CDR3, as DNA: TGTGCCAGCTTTTTATCTCAGGGGGCGCGCGGCTACACCTTC. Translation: CASFLSQGARGYTF.

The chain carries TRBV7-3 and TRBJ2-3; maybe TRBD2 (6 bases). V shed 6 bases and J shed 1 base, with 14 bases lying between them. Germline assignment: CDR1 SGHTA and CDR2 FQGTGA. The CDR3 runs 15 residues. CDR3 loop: CASSELGEGTDTQYF. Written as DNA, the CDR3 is TGTGCCAGCAGTGAGCTTGGGGAGGGCACAGATACGCAGTATTTT.

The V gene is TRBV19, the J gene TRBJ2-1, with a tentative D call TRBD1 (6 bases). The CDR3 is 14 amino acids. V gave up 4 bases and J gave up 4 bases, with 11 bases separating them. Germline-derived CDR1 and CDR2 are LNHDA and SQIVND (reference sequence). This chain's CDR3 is CASSNRDGYNEQFF. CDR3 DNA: TGTGCCAGTAGTAACAGGGACGGATACAATGAGCAGTTCTTC. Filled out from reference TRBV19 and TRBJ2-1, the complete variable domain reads DGGITQSPKYLFRKEGQNVTLSCEQNLNHDAMYWYRQDPGQGLRLIYYSQIVNDFQKGDIAEGYSVSREKKESFPLTVTSAQKNPTAFYLCASSNRDGYNEQFFGPGTRLTVL.

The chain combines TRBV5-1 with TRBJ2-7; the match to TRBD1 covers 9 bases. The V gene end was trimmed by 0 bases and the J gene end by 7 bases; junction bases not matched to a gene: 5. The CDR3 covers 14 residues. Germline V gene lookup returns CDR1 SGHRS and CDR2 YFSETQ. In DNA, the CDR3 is TGCGCCAGCAGCTTGGGGGGGGACAGGGCTGAGCAGTACTTC. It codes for CASSLGGDRAEQYF.

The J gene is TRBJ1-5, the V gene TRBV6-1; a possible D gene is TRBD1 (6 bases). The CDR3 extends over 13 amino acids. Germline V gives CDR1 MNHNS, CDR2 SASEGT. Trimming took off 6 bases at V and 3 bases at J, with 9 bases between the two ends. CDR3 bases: TGTGCCAGCAGCGGACAGATCAATCAGCCCCAGCATTTT. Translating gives CASSGQINQPQHF.

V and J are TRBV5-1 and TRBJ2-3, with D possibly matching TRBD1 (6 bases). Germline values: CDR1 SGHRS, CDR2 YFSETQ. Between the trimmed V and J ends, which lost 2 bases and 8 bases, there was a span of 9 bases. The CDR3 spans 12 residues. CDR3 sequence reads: CASSFQQGTQYF. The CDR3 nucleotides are TGCGCCAGCAGCTTCCAACAGGGTACGCAGTATTTT.

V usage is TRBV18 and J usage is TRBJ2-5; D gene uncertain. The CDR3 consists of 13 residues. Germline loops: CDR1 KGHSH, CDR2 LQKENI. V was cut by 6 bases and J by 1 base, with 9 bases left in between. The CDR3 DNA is TGTGCCAGCTCCCTTCTAGGCCAAGAGACCCAGTACTTC. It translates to CASSLLGQETQYF.

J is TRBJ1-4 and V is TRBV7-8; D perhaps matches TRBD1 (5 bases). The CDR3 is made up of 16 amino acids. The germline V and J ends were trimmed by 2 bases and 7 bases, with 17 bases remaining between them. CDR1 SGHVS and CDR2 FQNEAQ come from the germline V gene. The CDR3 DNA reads TGTGCCAGCAGCTTATTTATCGCCCAGGGTGGTGAAAAACTGTTTTTT. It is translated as CASSLFIAQGGEKLFF.